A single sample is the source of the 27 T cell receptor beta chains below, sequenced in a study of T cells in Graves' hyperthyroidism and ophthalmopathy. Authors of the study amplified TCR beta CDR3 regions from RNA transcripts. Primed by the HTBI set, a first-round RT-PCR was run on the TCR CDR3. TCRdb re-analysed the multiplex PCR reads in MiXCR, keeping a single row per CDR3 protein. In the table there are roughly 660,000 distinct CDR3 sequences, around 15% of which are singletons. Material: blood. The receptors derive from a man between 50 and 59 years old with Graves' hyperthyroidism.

The CDR3 DNA sequence: TGCGCCAGCAGCAGCCGGGACAGGGCCCACGAGCAGTACTTC. Translated: CASSSRDRAHEQYF. The chain combines TRBV5-1 with TRBJ2-7; the match to TRBD1 covers 9 bases. CDR3 size: 14 residues. The junction had 7 bases not matched to a gene; V was cut back by 4 bases and J by 5 bases. CDR1 and CDR2 (germline): SGHRS, YFSETQ.

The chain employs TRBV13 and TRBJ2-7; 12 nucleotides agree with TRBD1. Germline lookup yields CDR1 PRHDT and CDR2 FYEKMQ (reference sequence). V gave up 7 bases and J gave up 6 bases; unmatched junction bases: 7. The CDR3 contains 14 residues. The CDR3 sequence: CASTSGTGGGEQYF. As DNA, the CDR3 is TGTGCCAGCACCTCGGGGACAGGGGGCGGCGAGCAGTACTTC.

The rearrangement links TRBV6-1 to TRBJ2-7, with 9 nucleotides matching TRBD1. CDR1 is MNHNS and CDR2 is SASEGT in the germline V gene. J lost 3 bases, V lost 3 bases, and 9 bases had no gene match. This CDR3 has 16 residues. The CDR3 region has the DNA TGTGCCAGCAGTGAGGAGGCGACAGGGGGAAGCTACGAGCAGTACTTC. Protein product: CASSEEATGGSYEQYF.

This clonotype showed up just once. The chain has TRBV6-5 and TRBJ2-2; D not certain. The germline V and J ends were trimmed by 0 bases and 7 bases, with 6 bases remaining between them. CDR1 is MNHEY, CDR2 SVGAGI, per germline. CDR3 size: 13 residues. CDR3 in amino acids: CASSYSRSGELFF. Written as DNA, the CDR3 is TGTGCCAGCAGTTACTCGCGGAGCGGGGAGCTGTTTTTT.

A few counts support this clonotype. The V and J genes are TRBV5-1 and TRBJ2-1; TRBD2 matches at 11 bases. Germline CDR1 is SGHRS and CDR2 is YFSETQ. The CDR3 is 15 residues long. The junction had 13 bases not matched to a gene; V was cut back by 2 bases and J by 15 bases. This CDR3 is CASSLGTSGSSRGFF. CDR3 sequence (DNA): TGCGCCAGCAGCTTAGGGACTAGCGGTTCCTCCAGGGGGTTCTTC.

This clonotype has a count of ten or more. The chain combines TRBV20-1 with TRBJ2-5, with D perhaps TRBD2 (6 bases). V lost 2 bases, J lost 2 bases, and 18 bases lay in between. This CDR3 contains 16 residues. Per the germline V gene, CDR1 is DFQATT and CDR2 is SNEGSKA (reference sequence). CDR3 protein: CSARRDLGGPQETQYF. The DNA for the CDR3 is TGCAGTGCTAGACGTGACCTAGGAGGGCCTCAAGAGACCCAGTACTTC.

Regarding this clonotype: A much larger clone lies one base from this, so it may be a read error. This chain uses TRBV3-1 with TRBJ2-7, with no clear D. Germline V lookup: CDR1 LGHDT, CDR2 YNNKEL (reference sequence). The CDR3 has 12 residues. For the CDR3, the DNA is TGTGCCAGCAGCCAGCGGTTGTACGAGCAGTGCTTC. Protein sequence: CASSQRLYEQCF.

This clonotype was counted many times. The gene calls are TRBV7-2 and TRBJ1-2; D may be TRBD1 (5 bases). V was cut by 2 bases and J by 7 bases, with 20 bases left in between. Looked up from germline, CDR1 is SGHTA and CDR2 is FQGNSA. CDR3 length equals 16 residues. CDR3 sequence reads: CASSLSTGMGGVGYTF. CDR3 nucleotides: TGTGCCAGCAGCTTATCTACCGGAATGGGGGGAGTTGGCTACACCTTC.

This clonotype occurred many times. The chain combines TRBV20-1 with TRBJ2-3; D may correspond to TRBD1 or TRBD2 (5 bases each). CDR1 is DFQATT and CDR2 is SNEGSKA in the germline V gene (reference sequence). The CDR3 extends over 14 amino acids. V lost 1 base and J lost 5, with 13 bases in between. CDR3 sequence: CSARASGSGDTQYF. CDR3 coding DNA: TGCAGTGCTAGAGCCTCAGGGAGCGGAGATACGCAGTATTTT.

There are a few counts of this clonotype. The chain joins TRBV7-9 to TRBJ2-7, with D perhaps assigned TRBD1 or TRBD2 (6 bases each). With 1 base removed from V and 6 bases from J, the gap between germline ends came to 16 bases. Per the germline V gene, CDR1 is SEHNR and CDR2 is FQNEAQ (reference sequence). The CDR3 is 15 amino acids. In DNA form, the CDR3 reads TGTGCCAGCAGCTTAGAGTACCGGGGGCTAGTCGAGCAGTACTTC. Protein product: CASSLEYRGLVEQYF.

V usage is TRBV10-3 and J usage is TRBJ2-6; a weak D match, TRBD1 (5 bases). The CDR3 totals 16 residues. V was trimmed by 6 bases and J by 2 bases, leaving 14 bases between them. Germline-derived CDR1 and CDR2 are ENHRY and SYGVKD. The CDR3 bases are TGTGCCATCAGCCCGCGACAGTCCCCTGGGGCCAACGTCCTGACTTTC. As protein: CAISPRQSPGANVLTF.

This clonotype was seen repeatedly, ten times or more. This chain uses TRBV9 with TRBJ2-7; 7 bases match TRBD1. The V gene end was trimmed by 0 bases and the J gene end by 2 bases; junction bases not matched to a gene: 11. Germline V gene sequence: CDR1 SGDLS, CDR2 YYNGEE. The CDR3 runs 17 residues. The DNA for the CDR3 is TGTGCCAGCAGCGTAGGCCGAACAGGGGCCAATACCTACGAGCAGTACTTC. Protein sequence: CASSVGRTGANTYEQYF.

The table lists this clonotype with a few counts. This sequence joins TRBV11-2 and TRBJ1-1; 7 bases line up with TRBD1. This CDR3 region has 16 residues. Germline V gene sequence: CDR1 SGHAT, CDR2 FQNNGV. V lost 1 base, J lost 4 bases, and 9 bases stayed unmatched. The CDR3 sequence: CASSLAPRGRSTEAFF. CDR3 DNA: TGTGCCAGCAGCTTAGCCCCGAGGGGGCGCAGCACTGAAGCTTTCTTT. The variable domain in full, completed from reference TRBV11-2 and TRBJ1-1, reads EAGVAQSPRYKIIEKRQSVAFWCNPISGHATLYWYQQILGQGPKLLIQFQNNGVVDDSQLPKDRFSAERLKGVDSTLKIQPAKLEDSAVYLCASSLAPRGRSTEAFFGQGTRLTVV.

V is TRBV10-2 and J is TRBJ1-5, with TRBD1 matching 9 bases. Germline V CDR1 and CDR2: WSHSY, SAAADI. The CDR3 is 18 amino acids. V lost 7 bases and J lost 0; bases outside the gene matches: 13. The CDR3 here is CASTGVRDRELSNQPQHF. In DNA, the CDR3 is TGCGCCAGCACCGGCGTTCGGGACAGGGAACTTAGCAATCAGCCCCAGCATTTT.

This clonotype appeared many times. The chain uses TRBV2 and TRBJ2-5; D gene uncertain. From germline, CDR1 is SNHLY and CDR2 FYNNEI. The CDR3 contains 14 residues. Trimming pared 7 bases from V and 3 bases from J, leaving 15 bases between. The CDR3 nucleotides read TGTGCCAGCAAGGAGAGACCTCAGGAAGAGACCCAGTACTTC. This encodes CASKERPQEETQYF.

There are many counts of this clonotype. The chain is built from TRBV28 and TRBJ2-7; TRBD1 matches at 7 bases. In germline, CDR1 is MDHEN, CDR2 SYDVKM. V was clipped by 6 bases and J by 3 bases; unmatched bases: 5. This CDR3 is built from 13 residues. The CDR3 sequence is CASSTRQGYEQYF. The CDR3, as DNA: TGTGCCAGCAGCACACGACAGGGCTACGAGCAGTACTTC.

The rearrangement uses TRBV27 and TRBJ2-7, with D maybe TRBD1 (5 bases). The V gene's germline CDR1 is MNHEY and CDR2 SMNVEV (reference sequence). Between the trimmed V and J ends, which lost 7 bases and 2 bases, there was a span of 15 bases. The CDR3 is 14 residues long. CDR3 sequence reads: CASTPGANPYEQYF. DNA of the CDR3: TGTGCCAGCACCCCTGGGGCTAACCCCTACGAGCAGTACTTC.

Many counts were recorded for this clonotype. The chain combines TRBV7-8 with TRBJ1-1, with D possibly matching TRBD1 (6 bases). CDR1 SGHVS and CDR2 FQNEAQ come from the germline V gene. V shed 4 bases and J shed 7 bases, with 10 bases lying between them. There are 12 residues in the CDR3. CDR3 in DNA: TGTGCCAGCAGCTCACAGGGACTTGAAGCTTTCTTT. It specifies CASSSQGLEAFF. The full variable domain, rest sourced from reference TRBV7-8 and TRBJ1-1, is GAGVSQSPRYKVAKRGQDVALRCDPISGHVSLFWYQQALGQGPEFLTYFQNEAQLDKSGLPSDRFFAERPEGSVSTLKIQRTQQEDSAVYLCASSSQGLEAFFGQGTRLTVV.

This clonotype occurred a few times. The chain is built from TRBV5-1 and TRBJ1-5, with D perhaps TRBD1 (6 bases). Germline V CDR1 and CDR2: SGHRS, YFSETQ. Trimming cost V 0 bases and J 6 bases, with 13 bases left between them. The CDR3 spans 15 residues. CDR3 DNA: TGCGCCAGCAGCTTGGAGACAGGCCGTAGTCAGCCCCAGCATTTT. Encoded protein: CASSLETGRSQPQHF.

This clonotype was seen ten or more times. The CDR3 here is CASRVTGELFF. The CDR3, as DNA: TGTGCCAGCAGGGTGACCGGGGAGCTGTTTTTT. This sequence joins TRBV2 and TRBJ2-2, with D uncertain. Germline-derived CDR1 and CDR2 are SNHLY and FYNNEI. The V and J ends lost 6 bases and 5 bases respectively, with 4 bases between them. CDR3 size: 11 residues.

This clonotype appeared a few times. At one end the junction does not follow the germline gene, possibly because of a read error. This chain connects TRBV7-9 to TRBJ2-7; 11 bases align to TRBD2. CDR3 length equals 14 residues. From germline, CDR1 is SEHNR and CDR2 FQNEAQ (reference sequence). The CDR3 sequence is CANSLAGGWYEQYF. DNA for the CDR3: TGTGCCAACAGCTTAGCGGGAGGGTGGTACGAGCAGTACTTC.

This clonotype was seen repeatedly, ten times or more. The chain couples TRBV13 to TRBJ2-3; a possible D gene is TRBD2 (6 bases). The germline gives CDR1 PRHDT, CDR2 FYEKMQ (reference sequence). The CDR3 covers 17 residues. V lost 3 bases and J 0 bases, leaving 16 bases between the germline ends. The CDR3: CASSFQTSLDSTDTQYF. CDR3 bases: TGTGCCAGCAGCTTCCAGACTAGTCTGGATAGCACAGATACGCAGTATTTT.

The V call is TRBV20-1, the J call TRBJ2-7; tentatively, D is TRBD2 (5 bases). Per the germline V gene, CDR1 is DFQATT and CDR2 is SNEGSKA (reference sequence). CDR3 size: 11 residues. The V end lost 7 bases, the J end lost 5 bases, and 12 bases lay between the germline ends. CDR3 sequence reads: CSVLWEHEQYF. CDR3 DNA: TGCAGTGTTTTGTGGGAGCACGAGCAGTACTTC.

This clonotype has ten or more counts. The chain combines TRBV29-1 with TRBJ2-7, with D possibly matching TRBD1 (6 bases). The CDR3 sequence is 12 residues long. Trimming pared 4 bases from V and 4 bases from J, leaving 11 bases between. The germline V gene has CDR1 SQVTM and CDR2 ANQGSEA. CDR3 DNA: TGCAGCGTTGTGGGGCAGGGGTACGAGCAGTACTTC. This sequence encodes CSVVGQGYEQYF.

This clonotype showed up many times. CDR3 bases: TGCAGCGTCGGGACAGCGAACACTGAAGCTTTCTTT. Residues: CSVGTANTEAFF. The rearrangement links TRBV29-1 to TRBJ1-1, with 7 bases aligning to TRBD1. Per germline, CDR1 SQVTM and CDR2 ANQGSEA. The V segment lost 6 bases and the J segment 1 base; nucleotides outside the gene matches: 2. The CDR3 extends over 12 amino acids.

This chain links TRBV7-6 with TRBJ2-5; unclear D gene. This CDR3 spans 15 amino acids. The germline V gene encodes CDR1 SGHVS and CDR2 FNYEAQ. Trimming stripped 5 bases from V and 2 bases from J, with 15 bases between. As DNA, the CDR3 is TGTGCCAGCAGCCGCCTAGTTTCCGGGCAAGAGACCCAGTACTTC. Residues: CASSRLVSGQETQYF.

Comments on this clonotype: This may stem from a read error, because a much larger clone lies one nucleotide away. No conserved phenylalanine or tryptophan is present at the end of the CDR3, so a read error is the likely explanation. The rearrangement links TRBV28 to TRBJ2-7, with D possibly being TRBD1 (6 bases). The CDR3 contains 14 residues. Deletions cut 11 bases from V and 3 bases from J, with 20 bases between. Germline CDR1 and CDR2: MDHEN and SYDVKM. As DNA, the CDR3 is TGTGCCTCAAACAGGGCTGATTTTAACTACGAGCAGTACCTC. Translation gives CASNRADFNYEQYL.